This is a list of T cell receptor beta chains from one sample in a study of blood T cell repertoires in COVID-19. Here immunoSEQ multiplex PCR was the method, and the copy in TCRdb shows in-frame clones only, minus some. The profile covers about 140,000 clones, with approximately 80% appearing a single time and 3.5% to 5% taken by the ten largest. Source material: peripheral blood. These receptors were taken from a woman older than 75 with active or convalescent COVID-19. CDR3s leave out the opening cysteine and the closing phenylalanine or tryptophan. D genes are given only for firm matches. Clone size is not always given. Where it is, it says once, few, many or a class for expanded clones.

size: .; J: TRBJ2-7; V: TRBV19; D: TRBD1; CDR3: ASRGRGQGHEQY
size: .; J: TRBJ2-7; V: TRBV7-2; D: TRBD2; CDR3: ASSPQGSGGLYEQY
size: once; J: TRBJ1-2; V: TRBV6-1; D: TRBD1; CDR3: ASSGHDRGPYYGYT
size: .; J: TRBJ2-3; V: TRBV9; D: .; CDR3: ASSARGRTDTQY
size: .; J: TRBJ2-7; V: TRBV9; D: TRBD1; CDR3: ASSVDGQGAYEQY
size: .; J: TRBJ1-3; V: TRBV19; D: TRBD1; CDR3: ASRAKQGAYGNTIY
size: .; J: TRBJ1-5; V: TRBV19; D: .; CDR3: ASSIKTAFNQPQH
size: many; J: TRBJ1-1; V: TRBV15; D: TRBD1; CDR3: ATSRDRDRGNTEAF
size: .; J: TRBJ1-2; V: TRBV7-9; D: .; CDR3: ASSHGRRVYGYT
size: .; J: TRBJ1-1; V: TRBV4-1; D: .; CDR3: ASSLASRNTEAF
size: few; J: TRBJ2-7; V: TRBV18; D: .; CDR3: ASSPGGPYEQY
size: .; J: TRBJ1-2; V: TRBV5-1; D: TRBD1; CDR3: ASSYGTGIYGYT
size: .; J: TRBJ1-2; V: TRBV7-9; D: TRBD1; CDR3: ASSLSGQGTGGYT
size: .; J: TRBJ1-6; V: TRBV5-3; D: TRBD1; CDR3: ARSLTGPFLGSPLH
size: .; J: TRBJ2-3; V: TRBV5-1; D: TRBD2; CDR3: ASSFGTSGDTDTQY
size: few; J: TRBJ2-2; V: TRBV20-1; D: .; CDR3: SASRGTPGANTGELF
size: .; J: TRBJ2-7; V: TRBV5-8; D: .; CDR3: ASSAPRGAYLYEQY
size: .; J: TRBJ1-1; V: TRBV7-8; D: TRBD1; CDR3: ASSLGTGNTEAF
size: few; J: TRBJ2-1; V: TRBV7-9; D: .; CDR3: ASSLSRLAGRNEQF
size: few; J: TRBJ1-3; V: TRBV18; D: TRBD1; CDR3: ASSPLGTGDRNTIY
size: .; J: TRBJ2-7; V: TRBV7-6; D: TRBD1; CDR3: ASSENHREGAVDREQY
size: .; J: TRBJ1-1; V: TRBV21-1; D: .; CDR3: ASSNPRNVEGPVNTEAF
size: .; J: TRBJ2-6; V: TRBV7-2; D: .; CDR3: ASSANSGANVLT
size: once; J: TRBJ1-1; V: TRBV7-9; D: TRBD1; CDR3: ASSLGTVDTEAF
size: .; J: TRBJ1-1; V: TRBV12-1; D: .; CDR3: ASSRGGEDHTEAF
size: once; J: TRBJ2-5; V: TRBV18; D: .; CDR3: ASSKQGVRETQY
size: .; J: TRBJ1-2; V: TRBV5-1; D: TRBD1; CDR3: ASSPGTELDGYT
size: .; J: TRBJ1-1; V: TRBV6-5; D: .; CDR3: ASSYPRGTEAF
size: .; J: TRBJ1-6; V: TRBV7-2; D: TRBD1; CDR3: ASSPYRGDSPLH
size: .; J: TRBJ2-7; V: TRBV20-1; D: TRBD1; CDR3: SASQMQGASSEQY
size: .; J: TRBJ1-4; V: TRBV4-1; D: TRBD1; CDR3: ASSQVRTGPGEKLF
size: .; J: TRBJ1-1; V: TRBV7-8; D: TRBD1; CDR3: ATRSGAGGFTEAF
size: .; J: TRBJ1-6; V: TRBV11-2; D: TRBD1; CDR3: ASRPGTAEFWAPLH
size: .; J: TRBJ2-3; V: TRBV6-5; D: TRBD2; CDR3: ASSYPAGGSDTQY
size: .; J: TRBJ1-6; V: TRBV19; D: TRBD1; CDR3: ASSITGDRRSPLH
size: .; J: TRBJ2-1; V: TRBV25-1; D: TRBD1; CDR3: ASRSGQGAYNEQF
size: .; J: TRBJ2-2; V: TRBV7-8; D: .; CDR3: ASSLVGGGKAGGELF
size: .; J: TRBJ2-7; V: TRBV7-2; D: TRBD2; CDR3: ASSLVAGDYEQY
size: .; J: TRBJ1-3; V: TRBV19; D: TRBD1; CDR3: ASSRQGITGNTIY
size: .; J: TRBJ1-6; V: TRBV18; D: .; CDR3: ASSPLKVNGGIWAPLH
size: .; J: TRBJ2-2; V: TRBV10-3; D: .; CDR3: AVRDTNTGELF
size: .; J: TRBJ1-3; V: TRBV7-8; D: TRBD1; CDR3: ASREQGALGNTIY
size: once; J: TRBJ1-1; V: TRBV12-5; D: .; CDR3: ASGLGGTGSEAF
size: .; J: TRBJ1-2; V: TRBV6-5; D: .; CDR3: ASSYVGGQGYT
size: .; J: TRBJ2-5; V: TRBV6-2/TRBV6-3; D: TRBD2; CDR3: ASSGVGRGKETQY
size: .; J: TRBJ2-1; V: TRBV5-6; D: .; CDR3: ASSWASYEQF
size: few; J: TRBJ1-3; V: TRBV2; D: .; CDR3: ASSQQGSGNTIY
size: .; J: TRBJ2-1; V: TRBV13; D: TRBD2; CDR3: ASSKLAGGYNEQF
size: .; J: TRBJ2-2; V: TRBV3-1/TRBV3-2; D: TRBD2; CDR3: ASRRVLTSGAYTGELF
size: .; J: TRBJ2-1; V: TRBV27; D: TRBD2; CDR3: ASSLTSGGYNEQF
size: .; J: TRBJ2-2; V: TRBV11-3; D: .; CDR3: ASSPRTNSAGELF
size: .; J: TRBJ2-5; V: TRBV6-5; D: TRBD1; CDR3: ASMGQGVIGETQY
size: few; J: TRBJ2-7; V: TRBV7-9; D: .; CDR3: ASEYSGRPYEQY
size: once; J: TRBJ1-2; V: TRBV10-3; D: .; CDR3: AISDRPTGYT
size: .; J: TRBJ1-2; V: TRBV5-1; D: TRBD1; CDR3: ASSLSGQGDGYT